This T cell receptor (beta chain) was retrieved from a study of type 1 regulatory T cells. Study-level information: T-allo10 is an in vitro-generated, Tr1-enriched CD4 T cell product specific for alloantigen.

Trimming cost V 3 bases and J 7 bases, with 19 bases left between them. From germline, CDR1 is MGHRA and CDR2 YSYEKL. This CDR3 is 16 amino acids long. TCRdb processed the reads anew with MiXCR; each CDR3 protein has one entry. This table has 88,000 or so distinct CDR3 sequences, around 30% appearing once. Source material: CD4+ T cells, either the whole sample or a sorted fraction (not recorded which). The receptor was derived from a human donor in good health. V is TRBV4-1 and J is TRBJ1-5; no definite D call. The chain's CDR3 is CASSHPLAKQPQPQHF. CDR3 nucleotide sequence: TGCGCCAGCAGCCACCCACTCGCGAAGCAACCGCAGCCCCAGCATTTT.